The rows below give T cell receptor beta chains drawn from one sample of a study of blood T cell repertoires in COVID-19. The data were produced by immunoSEQ multiplex PCR, yet TCRdb's version contains in-frame clones alone and is incomplete. The sample yields more than 150,000 clones, 80% seen once. What was sequenced was peripheral blood. Every receptor here comes from a man aged 55 to 70 with acute or convalescent COVID-19. Both conserved end residues are part of each CDR3. The D gene is left open where the match is weak. The size of a clone is reported for some rows only, either as once, few or many, or as a class for expanded clones.

D,J,size,V,CDR3,DNA
-,TRBJ2-2,-,TRBV6-2/TRBV6-3,CASSYSGQTGELFF,TGTGCCAGCAGTTACTCGGGGCAGACCGGGGAGCTGTTTTTT
TRBD1,TRBJ1-5,-,TRBV19,CASSIGQAGQPQHF,TGTGCCAGTAGTATTGGACAGGCCGGTCAGCCCCAGCATTTT
-,TRBJ2-2,-,TRBV9,CASSVGGRGRTGELFF,TGTGCCAGCAGCGTAGGAGGCAGGGGGAGGACCGGGGAGCTGTTTTTT
-,TRBJ2-1,-,TRBV11-2,CASSLDPSNEQFF,TGTGCCAGCAGCTTAGACCCCAGTAATGAGCAGTTCTTC
-,TRBJ1-2,-,TRBV29-1,CSVEGGGRGLGYTF,TGCAGCGTTGAAGGGGGTGGCAGGGGATTAGGCTACACCTTC
-,TRBJ2-2,-,TRBV12-3/TRBV12-4,CASSLSGGELFF,TGTGCCAGCAGTTTATCGGGGGGGGAGCTGTTTTTT
-,TRBJ2-2,-,TRBV19,CASIAAARTGELFF,TGTGCCAGTATAGCGGCTGCGCGGACCGGGGAGCTGTTTTTT
TRBD1,TRBJ1-6,once,TRBV27,CASSLIGGGNSPLHF,TGTGCCAGCAGTTTAATAGGGGGCGGTAATTCACCCCTCCACTTT
-,TRBJ1-5,-,TRBV19,CASSNTGQVNQPQHF,TGTGCCAGTAGTAACACAGGGCAGGTGAATCAGCCCCAGCATTTT
TRBD1,TRBJ2-5,-,TRBV5-1,CASSDKTGGRETQYF,TGCGCCAGCAGTGACAAGACAGGGGGCAGAGAGACCCAGTACTTC
-,TRBJ2-7,few,TRBV21-1,CASDFDRDRASYEQYF,TGTGCCAGCGACTTTGACCGGGACAGGGCTTCCTACGAGCAGTACTTC
-,TRBJ2-1,-,TRBV7-9,CASSLNGAINEQFF,TGTGCCAGCAGCTTAAATGGAGCGATCAATGAGCAGTTCTTC
TRBD2,TRBJ2-1,-,TRBV28,CASVRGAGALYNEQFF,TGTGCCAGCGTGAGGGGAGCGGGAGCCCTCTACAATGAGCAGTTCTTC
-,TRBJ1-4,-,TRBV6-2/TRBV6-3,CASSSTVEKLFF,TGTGCCAGCAGTTCTACGGTTGAAAAACTGTTTTTT
-,TRBJ1-2,few,TRBV18,CASSPAPTGFSGYTF,TGTGCCAGCTCACCAGCTCCAACAGGGTTTAGTGGCTACACCTTC
-,TRBJ1-2,-,TRBV28,CASTSGDLNYGYTF,TGTGCCAGCACCTCGGGGGACCTTAACTATGGCTACACCTTC
-,TRBJ2-3,-,TRBV5-1,CASSLYTDTQYF,TGCGCCAGCAGCTTGTACACAGATACGCAGTATTTT
-,TRBJ1-5,-,TRBV28,CASSLLRRYSNQPQHF,TGTGCCAGCAGTTTATTGCGGAGGTATAGCAATCAGCCCCAGCATTTT
TRBD1,TRBJ2-1,-,TRBV6-4,CARRPQGAWRSGREEGQFF,TGTGCCCGCCGACCACAGGGGGCCTGGAGGTCAGGAAGGGAGGAGGGGCAGTTCTTC
-,TRBJ1-1,few,TRBV21-1,CASSKVQVEAFF,TGTGCCAGCAGCAAGGTACAGGTTGAAGCTTTCTTT
TRBD1,TRBJ2-1,-,TRBV6-6,CASSPGTGSSSYNEQFF,TGTGCCAGCAGTCCTGGGACAGGGTCCAGCTCCTACAATGAGCAGTTCTTC
TRBD1,TRBJ1-1,-,TRBV19,CATKGQAPRNTEAFF,TGTGCCACCAAGGGACAGGCCCCACGGAACACTGAAGCTTTCTTT
-,TRBJ2-4,few,TRBV27,CASSLTVQNIQYF,TGTGCCAGCAGTTTAACAGTTCAAAACATTCAGTACTTC
TRBD1,TRBJ1-5,-,TRBV10-2,CASSEGVGVGGKPQHF,TGCGCCAGCAGTGAGGGGGTAGGGGTAGGGGGCAAGCCCCAGCATTTT
TRBD1,TRBJ1-2,-,TRBV5-3,CARSLPGQGAHGYTF,TGTGCCAGAAGCTTACCGGGACAGGGGGCCCATGGCTACACCTTC
-,TRBJ2-5,-,TRBV28,CASSPWGVPETQYF,TGTGCCAGCAGTCCATGGGGGGTTCCAGAGACCCAGTACTTC
TRBD2,TRBJ2-7,few,TRBV5-1,CASSLRTSGSYEQYF,TGCGCCAGCAGCTTACGGACTAGCGGATCCTACGAGCAGTACTTC
TRBD1,TRBJ1-6,-,TRBV7-9,CAGGTESSSYNSPLHF,TGTGCCGGGGGGACAGAGAGTAGCTCCTATAATTCACCCCTCCACTTT
-,TRBJ2-5,few,TRBV2,CASSNDRQETQYF,TGTGCCAGCAGTAACGACAGGCAAGAGACCCAGTACTTC
TRBD1,TRBJ1-2,-,TRBV10-3,CAISDRGPNYGYTF,TGTGCCATCAGTGACAGGGGGCCTAACTATGGCTACACCTTC
TRBD2,TRBJ2-3,-,TRBV20-1,CSASRLAEITDTQYF,TGCAGTGCTAGTAGGCTAGCGGAAATTACAGATACGCAGTATTTT
-,TRBJ1-1,-,TRBV9,CASSVGQQNTEAFF,TGTGCCAGCAGCGTAGGACAGCAGAACACTGAAGCTTTCTTT
-,TRBJ1-4,-,TRBV7-9,CASSLAYKEKLFF,TGTGCCAGCAGCTTAGCGTACAAGGAAAAACTGTTTTTT
-,TRBJ1-3,-,TRBV3-1/TRBV3-2,CASSPQANTIYF,TGTGCCAGCAGCCCCCAAGCAAACACCATATATTTT
TRBD1,TRBJ1-6,-,TRBV30,CAWSVKGAGNSPLHF,TGTGCCTGGAGTGTAAAGGGGGCTGGGAATTCACCCCTCCACTTT
-,TRBJ2-3,-,TRBV4-3,CASSQGGGSTDTQYF,TGCGCCAGCAGCCAAGGGGGGGGCAGCACAGATACGCAGTATTTT